This TCR beta chain was identified during a study of blood T cell repertoires in COVID-19. Study details: Samples came from the United States, Italy and Spain, spanning acute and convalescent COVID-19.

Original processing notes: Estimated nucleated cell counts came from reference gene primer amplification. Here immunoSEQ multiplex PCR was the method, and the copy in TCRdb shows in-frame clones only, minus some. V and J calls and clone size are those listed in that table; D and trimming were worked out from the DNA. The sample records some 200,000 clones, more than 80% being singletons. This CDR3 contains 15 residues. In germline, CDR1 is LNHDA, CDR2 SQIVND (reference sequence). The ends lost 5 bases at V and 5 bases at J; junction bases unmatched: 8. V and J are TRBV19 and TRBJ2-1, with 8 bases lining up with TRBD1. Sequencing input: peripheral blood. The source is a man between 50 and 59 years old with acute or convalescent COVID-19. The CDR3 loop reads CASSRGQGPNNEQFF. Here the CDR3 DNA reads TGTGCCAGTAGTCGAGGACAGGGACCCAACAATGAGCAGTTCTTC.